Sequencing of this T cell receptor beta chain was carried out in a study of blood T cell repertoires in COVID-19. The wider study: The United States, Italy and Spain were the sources of the acute and convalescent COVID-19 samples. T cells, B-cell-depleted T cells, or PBMCs provided the cDNA or gDNA that served as material.

CDR3 size: 16 residues. V shed 4 bases, J shed 0 bases, and the junction held 4 bases outside the gene matches. CDR1 and CDR2 from the germline V gene are SGHTA and FQGTGA. Per the original data handling: Estimated nucleated cell counts came from reference gene primer amplification. The method was immunoSEQ multiplex PCR; TCRdb's version includes in-frame clones alone and lacks a portion of them. That table supplies the V and J calls and clone size; D and trimming were determined from the DNA. The data show about 150,000 clones, around four fifths seen once. Sequencing input: peripheral blood. The TCR originated in a woman older than 75 with acute or convalescent COVID-19. This chain connects TRBV7-3 to TRBJ2-2, with 8 bases aligning to TRBD1. CDR3 coding DNA: TGTGCCAGCAGCTCAAGGACAGGGCCGAACACCGGGGAGCTGTTTTTT. Protein sequence: CASSSRTGPNTGELFF.